A single sample is the source of the 29 T cell receptor beta chains below, sequenced in a study of blood T cells in healthy people across ages. A J-beta primer mix and a sample-barcoded 5' primer were used in a second PCR of roughly 6 to 12 cycles. TCRdb re-analysed the 5' RACE reads in MiXCR, keeping a single row per CDR3 protein. The sample carries about 1.8 million distinct CDR3 sequences, about 49% recorded once. Sequencing was carried out using blood. The source of these receptors is a woman between 35 and 50 years old in good health.

The chain carries TRBV28 and TRBJ2-5; TRBD1 might be the D (6 bases). CDR1 and CDR2 from the germline V gene are MDHEN and SYDVKM. The CDR3 consists of 14 residues. The V end was cut by 5 bases, the J end by 0 bases, with 10 bases between. The CDR3 protein is CASSNRDNQETQYF. Here the CDR3 DNA reads TGTGCCAGCAGTAACCGGGACAACCAAGAGACCCAGTACTTC.

This clonotype was counted a few times. The chain employs TRBV6-6 and TRBJ2-1, with TRBD2 matching over 11 bases. V dropped 2 bases and J dropped 7; count of bases not matched to a gene: 4. This CDR3 has 15 amino acids. Germline values: CDR1 MNHNY, CDR2 SVGAGI (reference sequence). This CDR3 is CASSYAASGGNEQFF. CDR3 nucleotide sequence: TGTGCCAGCAGTTACGCGGCTAGCGGGGGGAATGAGCAGTTCTTC.

This rearrangement joins TRBV28 to TRBJ2-3; D remains ambiguous. Trimming stripped 5 bases from V and 2 bases from J, with 14 bases between. The germline gives CDR1 MDHEN, CDR2 SYDVKM. The CDR3 extends over 15 amino acids. The CDR3 DNA sequence: TGTGCCAGCAGTACGCACCGAGAGATCACAGATACGCAGTATTTT. As protein: CASSTHREITDTQYF.

This clonotype was recorded only once. V is TRBV19 and J is TRBJ2-1; 7 nucleotides match TRBD1. CDR3 length: 11 amino acids. J was trimmed by 13 bases and V by 6 bases; bases with no gene match: 6. Germline V gene data show CDR1 as LNHDA and CDR2 as SQIVND (reference sequence). CDR3 bases: TGTGCCAGTAGGCAGGGGGAGACCCAGTTCTTC. Its translation is CASRQGETQFF.

V gene TRBV6-2 or TRBV6-3 combines with J gene TRBJ1-5; 7 bases agree with TRBD1. CDR1 is MNHEY and CDR2 is SVGEGT in the germline V gene. The V and J ends lost 4 bases and 5 bases, in that order; junction bases with no gene match: 8. CDR3 length equals 15 residues. The CDR3 nucleotides are TGTGCCAGCAGTTTGGACAGGCGAACCGATCAGCCCCAGCATTTT. Its protein is CASSLDRRTDQPQHF.

In regard to this clonotype: Germline is not matched at one junction end, which may reflect a read error. The chain combines TRBV9 with TRBJ2-5; 8 nucleotides match TRBD2. The CDR3 is 16 amino acids. CDR1 and CDR2 from the germline V gene are SGDLS and YYNGEE. In nucleotides, the CDR3 is TGTGCCTGCAGCGTGGGCCCGCGGGGGGTCCAAGAGACCCAGTACTTC. Its translation: CACSVGPRGVQETQYF. The whole variable domain, filled in from reference TRBV9 and TRBJ2-5, reads DSGVTQTPKHLITATGQRVTLRCSPRSGDLSVYWYQQSLDQGLQFLIQYYNGEERAKGNILERFSAQQFPDLHSELNLSSLELGDSALYFCACSVGPRGVQETQYFGPGTRLLVL.

This clonotype was seen more than once but under ten times. The chain couples TRBV7-9 to TRBJ1-5, with 11 bases identical to TRBD1. CDR1 is SEHNR and CDR2 is FQNEAQ in the germline V gene (reference sequence). With 5 bases clipped from V and 6 bases from J, the junction kept 6 bases outside the gene matches. This CDR3 has 15 residues. The chain's CDR3 is CASSRTGGEGQPQHF. The CDR3 nucleotides are TGTGCCAGCAGCAGGACAGGGGGCGAGGGTCAGCCCCAGCATTTT.

The chain is built from TRBV20-1 and TRBJ2-4; TRBD1 matches at 8 bases. Judging by the DNA end, TRBJ2-7 fits better; the J call may be wrong. Germline CDR1 DFQATT, CDR2 SNEGSKA (reference sequence). This CDR3 is built from 18 residues. This CDR3 is CSARQGTGGVVGGYEQYF. The CDR3 DNA reads as TGCAGTGCTAGACAAGGGACAGGCGGGGTCGTCGGGGGCTACGAGCAGTACTTC.

V gene TRBV27 combines with J gene TRBJ2-1, with D possibly TRBD1 on 5 matching bases. Germline values: CDR1 MNHEY, CDR2 SMNVEV (reference sequence). Trimming cost V 2 bases and J 0 bases, with 23 bases left between them. The CDR3 extends over 20 amino acids. DNA for the CDR3: TGTGCCAGCAGTTTAAGGGGATTTATTCGGGCTACGAGCTCCTACAATGAGCAGTTCTTC. This encodes CASSLRGFIRATSSYNEQFF.

The V call is TRBV5-6, the J call TRBJ2-3, with D possibly being TRBD1 (6 bases). The germline V gene has CDR1 SGHDT and CDR2 YYEEEE. V was pared by 0 bases and J by 5 bases, with 25 bases between. This CDR3 has 19 amino acids. CDR3 sequence reads: CASSLEAARWAGEKDTQYF. CDR3 DNA sequence: TGTGCCAGCAGCTTGGAGGCTGCCAGGTGGGCAGGGGAGAAAGATACGCAGTATTTT.

The chain is built from TRBV6-1 and TRBJ2-7, with 9 bases lining up with TRBD1. Germline CDR1 reads MNHNS; CDR2 reads SASEGT. The CDR3 contains 16 residues. J gave up 5 bases and V 1 base, and 9 bases lay outside the gene matches. This CDR3 is CASSEEGTGSSNEQYF. The CDR3 DNA reads TGTGCCAGCAGTGAAGAGGGGACAGGGTCATCTAACGAGCAGTACTTC.

The V call is TRBV6-1, the J call TRBJ2-7; TRBD1 aligns across 9 bases. With 4 bases clipped from V and 3 bases from J, the junction kept 7 bases outside the gene matches. Germline CDR1 MNHNS, CDR2 SASEGT. This CDR3 is 15 amino acids long. The CDR3 protein is CASSAGTGSYYEQYF. In DNA form, the CDR3 reads TGTGCCAGCAGTGCCGGGACAGGGTCGTACTACGAGCAGTACTTC.

V is TRBV20-1 and J is TRBJ2-3, with 9 bases matching TRBD2. The germline gives CDR1 DFQATT, CDR2 SNEGSKA (reference sequence). V lost 4 bases, J lost 3 bases, and 8 bases stayed unmatched. The CDR3 sequence is 15 residues long. The CDR3 here is CSATLAGRRTDTQYF. The CDR3 DNA reads TGCAGTGCTACCCTAGCGGGGAGAAGGACAGATACGCAGTATTTT.

This chain uses TRBV9 with TRBJ2-3; TRBD2 agrees at 9 bases. The CDR3 runs to 16 residues. V shed 3 bases, J shed 4 bases, and the junction held 9 bases outside the gene matches. In germline, CDR1 is SGDLS, CDR2 YYNGEE. This CDR3 is CASSARAGGTADTQYF. The CDR3 coding sequence is TGTGCCAGCAGCGCCAGAGCGGGGGGTACCGCAGATACGCAGTATTTT.

This clonotype turned up a few times. This chain connects TRBV14 to TRBJ1-2; D is unclear. Germline V gene sequence: CDR1 SGHDN, CDR2 FVKESK. V was trimmed by 0 bases and J by 5 bases, leaving 13 bases between them. There are 15 residues in the CDR3. As DNA, the CDR3 is TGTGCCAGCAGCCAAGAGGTTCGGTTGGGGTATGGCTACACCTTC. This translates into CASSQEVRLGYGYTF.

V is TRBV6-5 and J is TRBJ2-6; D remains ambiguous. CDR3 length equals 16 residues. V was clipped by 4 bases and J by 0 bases, with 10 bases between them. Germline loops: CDR1 MNHEY, CDR2 SVGAGI. CDR3 in amino acids: CASSSFGGSGANVLTF. The CDR3 DNA follows: TGTGCCAGCAGTTCCTTTGGCGGCTCTGGGGCCAACGTCCTGACTTTC.

The chain employs TRBV6-5 and TRBJ2-1; 11 bases align to TRBD2. Per the germline V gene, CDR1 is MNHEY and CDR2 is SVGAGI. This CDR3 is built from 18 residues. V shed 0 bases and J 10 bases; nucleotides not matched to a gene: 14. The CDR3 DNA reads TGTGCCAGCAGTTACTCCTGGGGCCCGCTAGCGGGGGGAAAGGAGCAGTTCTTC. Protein product: CASSYSWGPLAGGKEQFF.

This clonotype showed up just a few times. The J gene is TRBJ2-1, the V gene TRBV7-2; 8 nucleotides match TRBD1. CDR1 and CDR2 (germline): SGHTA, FQGNSA. The junction had 6 bases not matched to a gene; V was cut back by 1 base and J by 4 bases. The CDR3 is 16 residues long. The CDR3 sequence: CASSLGWQGAYNEQFF. For the CDR3, the DNA is TGTGCCAGCAGCTTAGGCTGGCAGGGGGCTTACAATGAGCAGTTCTTC. The variable domain in full, completed from reference TRBV7-2 and TRBJ2-1, reads GAGVSQSPSNKVTEKGKDVELRCDPISGHTALYWYRQSLGQGLEFLIYFQGNSAPDKSGLPSDRFSAERTGGSVSTLTIQRTQQEDSAVYLCASSLGWQGAYNEQFFGPGTRLTVL.

This clonotype was seen a few times. V usage is TRBV18 and J usage is TRBJ2-3, with 7 bases fitting TRBD1. The CDR3 has 18 residues. Germline loops: CDR1 KGHSH, CDR2 LQKENI. V was clipped by 3 bases and J by 2 bases; unmatched bases: 14. CDR3 region: CASSPKPYKTGPTDTQYF. The CDR3 DNA sequence: TGTGCCAGCTCACCCAAACCCTACAAGACAGGGCCCACAGATACGCAGTATTTT.

The V call is TRBV25-1, the J call TRBJ1-2; a weak D match, TRBD1 (5 bases). Germline V lookup: CDR1 MGHDK, CDR2 SYGVNS. The CDR3 loop spans 18 amino acids. Trimming stripped 4 bases from V and 6 bases from J, with 27 bases between. The CDR3 DNA reads TGTGCCAGCAGTGGACGGGGGGAGGAATACAACAGCTACGATGGCTACACCTTC. Translating gives CASSGRGEEYNSYDGYTF.

Worth noting for this clonotype: An end of the junction does not agree with germline; a read error may underlie this. The rearrangement links TRBV4-1 to TRBJ1-5; D is ambiguous. The CDR3 has 15 amino acids. Germline V gives CDR1 MGHRA, CDR2 YSYEKL. CDR3 region: CASTQVLGSNQPQHF. The CDR3 DNA sequence: TGCGCCAGCACCCAAGTACTAGGGAGTAATCAGCCCCAGCATTTT.

The V call is TRBV20-1, the J call TRBJ2-5, with D maybe TRBD1 (6 bases). V was clipped by 2 bases and J by 4 bases, with 11 bases between them. Germline V gives CDR1 DFQATT, CDR2 SNEGSKA (reference sequence). The CDR3 covers 13 residues. CDR3 nucleotides: TGCAGTGCTAGAACAGGGAGTAGAGAGACCCAGTACTTC. This codes for CSARTGSRETQYF.

This clonotype has only a few counts. CDR3 DNA sequence: TGTGCCAGCAGTCGGGACAGGTTCGGAGAGCAGTACTTC. Protein sequence: CASSRDRFGEQYF. The chain links TRBV27 to TRBJ2-7; TRBD1 matches at 8 bases. CDR3 size: 13 residues. Germline loops: CDR1 MNHEY, CDR2 SMNVEV (reference sequence). V lost 5 bases, J lost 7 bases, and 7 bases stayed unmatched.

This rearrangement joins TRBV6-1 to TRBJ2-3; D is uncertain. Per germline, CDR1 MNHNS and CDR2 SASEGT. This CDR3 is built from 15 residues. V lost 0 bases and J lost 3, with 10 bases in between. The CDR3: CASSEAPGVTDTQYF. In DNA, the CDR3 is TGTGCCAGCAGTGAAGCGCCGGGCGTGACAGATACGCAGTATTTT.

The sample holds many counts of this clonotype. This chain links TRBV7-2 with TRBJ2-4, with TRBD1 as a possible D gene (5 bases). The germline gives CDR1 SGHTA, CDR2 FQGNSA. Deletions cut 5 bases from V and 6 bases from J, with 8 bases between. The CDR3 extends over 12 amino acids. DNA of the CDR3: TGTGCCAGCAGCAAGCAGGGAAACATTCAGTACTTC. Translation gives CASSKQGNIQYF.

This clonotype was detected a few times. The chain recombines TRBV6-5 with TRBJ2-7; 7 bases align to TRBD1. Germline V CDR1 and CDR2: MNHEY, SVGAGI. After removal of 2 bases from V and 3 bases from J, the junction contained 7 bases not matched to a gene. CDR3 length: 15 residues. CDR3 sequence: CASSYLGQSFYEQYF. Written as DNA, the CDR3 is TGTGCCAGCAGTTACCTGGGACAGTCCTTCTACGAGCAGTACTTC.

V usage is TRBV6-2 or TRBV6-3 and J usage is TRBJ2-7; D is perhaps TRBD1 (6 bases). The CDR3 covers 14 residues. Trimming took 2 bases from V and 1 from J, leaving 9 bases between them. Germline V gene data show CDR1 as MNHEY and CDR2 as SVGEGT. DNA of the CDR3: TGTGCCAGCAGTTACGGGGGACATTCCTACGAGCAGTACTTC. It translates to CASSYGGHSYEQYF.

V gene TRBV7-3 combines with J gene TRBJ2-1, with 7 bases identical to TRBD2. CDR3 length equals 16 residues. V lost 4 bases, J lost 4 bases, and 10 bases stayed unmatched. Germline assignment: CDR1 SGHTA and CDR2 FQGTGA. Written as DNA, the CDR3 is TGTGCCAGCAGCTCCCGTGGCGGGGGAGAGTACAATGAGCAGTTCTTC. This codes for CASSSRGGGEYNEQFF.

The gene calls are TRBV12-3 or TRBV12-4 and TRBJ2-7; D assignment may be TRBD1 or TRBD2 (5 bases each). The CDR3 has 15 amino acids. Deletions cut 6 bases from V and 4 bases from J, with 19 bases between. The CDR3: CASSSVGTITYEQYF. CDR3 DNA: TGTGCCAGCAGCAGCGTGGGGACCATTACATACGAGCAGTACTTC.